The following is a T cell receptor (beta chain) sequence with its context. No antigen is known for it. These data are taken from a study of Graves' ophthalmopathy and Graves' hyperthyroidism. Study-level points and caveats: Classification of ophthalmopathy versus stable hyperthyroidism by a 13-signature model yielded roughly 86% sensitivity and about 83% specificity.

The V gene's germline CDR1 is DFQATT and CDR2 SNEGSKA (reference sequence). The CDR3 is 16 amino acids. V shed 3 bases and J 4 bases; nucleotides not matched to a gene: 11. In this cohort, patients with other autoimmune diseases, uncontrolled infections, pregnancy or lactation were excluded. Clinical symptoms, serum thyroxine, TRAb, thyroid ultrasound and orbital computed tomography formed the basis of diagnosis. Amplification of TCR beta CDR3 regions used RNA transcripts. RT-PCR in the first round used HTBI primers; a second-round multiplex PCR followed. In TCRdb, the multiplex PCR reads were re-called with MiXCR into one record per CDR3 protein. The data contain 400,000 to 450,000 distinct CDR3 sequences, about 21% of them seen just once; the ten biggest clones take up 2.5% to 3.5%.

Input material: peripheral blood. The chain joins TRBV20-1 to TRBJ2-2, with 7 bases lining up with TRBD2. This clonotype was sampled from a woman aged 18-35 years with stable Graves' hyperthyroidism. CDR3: CSARHLGGYPTGELFF. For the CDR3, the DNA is TGCAGTGCTAGGCATTTGGGAGGGTACCCCACCGGGGAGCTGTTTTTT.